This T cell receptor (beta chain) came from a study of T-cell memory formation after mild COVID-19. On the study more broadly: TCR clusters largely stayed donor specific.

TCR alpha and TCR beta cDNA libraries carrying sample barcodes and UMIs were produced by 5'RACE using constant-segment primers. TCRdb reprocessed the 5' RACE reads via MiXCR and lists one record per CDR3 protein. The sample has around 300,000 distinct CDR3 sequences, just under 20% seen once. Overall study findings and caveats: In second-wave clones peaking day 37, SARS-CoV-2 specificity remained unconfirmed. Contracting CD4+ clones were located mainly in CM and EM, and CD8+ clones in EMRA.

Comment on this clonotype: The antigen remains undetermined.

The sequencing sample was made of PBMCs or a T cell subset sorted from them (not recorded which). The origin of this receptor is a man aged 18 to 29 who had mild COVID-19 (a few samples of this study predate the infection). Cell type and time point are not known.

CDR3 DNA: TGCGCCAGCAGCCAAGAGGGGTCTAGCGGGAAGGAGCAGTTCTTC. This codes for CASSQEGSSGKEQFF. The chain combines TRBV4-3 with TRBJ2-1, with 9 bases fitting TRBD2. J lost 10 bases, V lost 0 bases, and 7 bases had no gene match. CDR1 is LGHNA, CDR2 YSLEER, per germline. The CDR3 consists of 15 residues.